The source of this T cell receptor beta chain is a study of blood T cell repertoires in COVID-19. This CDR3 spans 11 amino acids. The germline V gene encodes CDR1 SQVTM and CDR2 ANQGSEA. With 7 bases removed from V and 2 bases from J, the gap between germline ends came to 8 bases. Concerning this clone itself: The sample holds other DNA sequences that translate to the same CDR3.

Profiling relied on immunoSEQ multiplex PCR, and the TCRdb table lists in-frame clones only, not all of them. The table lists about 250,000 clones, around nine tenths of them singletons. This clonotype was sampled from a man between 25 and 39 years old with acute or convalescent COVID-19. The sample comprised peripheral blood. The genes are TRBV29-1 and TRBJ1-2; D perhaps matches TRBD1 (6 bases). CDR3 in amino acids: CSAGQNYGYTF. The CDR3 DNA reads as TGCAGCGCCGGACAGAACTATGGCTACACCTTC.